The 11 T cell receptor beta chains presented below share a single source sample, sequenced in a study of shared clonotypes between healthy human individuals. Clones were read by immunoSEQ multiplex PCR, and TCRdb kept only the in-frame ones, dropping some. The data hold more than 2 million clones, with 90% to 96% observed a single time. Sequenced input: naive CD4+ T cells sorted from blood. The subset: CD45RA+ positively selected. Every receptor here comes from a man between 18 and 35 years old in good health.

This clone was detected only once. V and J are TRBV27 and TRBJ1-2; D gene unclear. CDR1 MNHEY and CDR2 SMNVEV come from the germline V gene (reference sequence). CDR3 length: 14 residues. V was shortened by 5 bases and J by 7 bases, with 17 bases between the two germline ends. The CDR3 DNA reads as TGTGCCAGCAGTGCCTGGGCCCCGAACGGTGGCTACACCTTC. Translating it yields CASSAWAPNGGYTF.

The chain is built from TRBV11-2 and TRBJ2-3; 12 nucleotides align to TRBD2. This CDR3 has 15 residues. Trimming removed 5 bases from V and 6 bases from J; junction bases left unmatched: 6. Germline loops: CDR1 SGHAT, CDR2 FQNNGV. CDR3 sequence reads: CASSASGGAWDTQYF. The CDR3 region has the DNA TGTGCCAGCAGCGCTAGCGGGGGGGCTTGGGATACGCAGTATTTT. The complete variable domain, with remaining parts taken from reference TRBV11-2 and TRBJ2-3, reads EAGVAQSPRYKIIEKRQSVAFWCNPISGHATLYWYQQILGQGPKLLIQFQNNGVVDDSQLPKDRFSAERLKGVDSTLKIQPAKLEDSAVYLCASSASGGAWDTQYFGPGTRLTVL.

This clone was seen only once. The chain combines TRBV21-1 with TRBJ1-1. TRBV21-1 is a pseudogene segment. The length of the CDR3 is 16 residues. CDR3 loop: CASAEAGTPLNTEAFF. CDR3 nucleotides: TGTGCCTCCGCGGAGGCCGGGACCCCCTTGAACACTGAAGCTTTCTTT.

V usage is TRBV12-5 and J usage is TRBJ1-4, with no clear D. The ends were cut back, 5 bases at V and 7 bases at J, with 11 bases in the middle. The CDR3 is 13 amino acids. Germline CDR1 is LGHNT and CDR2 is FRNRAP. CDR3 amino acids: CASGEYYSEKLFF. The DNA of the CDR3 is TGTGCTAGTGGTGAATACTATAGTGAAAAACTGTTTTTT.

The chain carries TRBV1 and TRBJ2-1; whether TRBD1, the table's D call, matches the DNA was not checked. TRBV1 is recorded as a pseudogene. The CDR3 contains 17 residues. The CDR3 sequence: CTSSQDFGQGVYNEQFF. For the CDR3, the DNA is TGCACCAGCAGCCAAGATTTCGGGCAGGGGGTTTACAATGAGCAGTTCTTC.

This chain links TRBV7-2 with TRBJ2-1; 12 bases match TRBD2. The CDR3 runs to 15 residues. In germline, CDR1 is SGHTA, CDR2 FQGNSA. V trimming: 4 bases; J trimming: 6 bases; junction bases outside the gene matches: 4. The CDR3 nucleotides are TGTGCCAGCAGCTCCGGACTAGCGGGAACCAATGAGCAGTTCTTC. It encodes CASSSGLAGTNEQFF.

In DNA, the CDR3 is TGCGCCAGCAGCTTAGCCGGGAGTAGCGTCTACAATGAGCAGTTCTTC. This translates into CASSLAGSSVYNEQFF. The V gene is TRBV5-1, the J gene TRBJ2-1; TRBD2 might be the D (6 bases). The CDR3 contains 16 residues. V was pared by 2 bases and J by 3 bases, with 15 bases between. Germline CDR1 reads SGHRS; CDR2 reads YFSETQ.

In this sample, this clone turned up once. J is TRBJ1-6 and V is TRBV4-1; no clear D gene. Germline V gene sequence: CDR1 MGHRA, CDR2 YSYEKL. V dropped 0 bases and J dropped 0 bases, with 3 bases sitting between them. This CDR3 contains 15 residues. As DNA, the CDR3 is TGCGCCAGCAGCCAAGACAGCTCCTATAATTCACCCCTCCACTTT. This translates into CASSQDSSYNSPLHF.

V is TRBV10-3 and J is TRBJ1-6; a weak D match, TRBD1 (5 bases). Per the germline V gene, CDR1 is ENHRY and CDR2 is SYGVKD. V lost 4 bases to trimming and J lost 10 bases, with 14 bases between them. This CDR3 comprises 14 residues. For the CDR3, the DNA is TGTGCCATCAGTGCCCTCGGGGGAGACTCACCCCTCCACTTT. The encoded protein is CAISALGGDSPLHF.

The chain links TRBV7-9 to TRBJ1-1; D remains unclear. There are 13 residues in the CDR3. V lost 1 base and J 7 bases, leaving 10 bases between the germline ends. Germline V gives CDR1 SEHNR, CDR2 FQNEAQ (reference sequence). CDR3 sequence (DNA): TGTGCCAGCAGCTTAGATTGGGCAGGTGAAGCTTTCTTT. Protein sequence: CASSLDWAGEAFF. The full variable domain, its missing parts supplied by reference TRBV7-9 and TRBJ1-1, is DTGVSQNPRHKITKRGQNVTFRCDPISEHNRLYWYRQTLGQGPEFLTYFQNEAQLEKSRLLSDRFSAERPKGSFSTLEIQRTEQGDSAMYLCASSLDWAGEAFFGQGTRLTVV.

In DNA form, the CDR3 reads TGTGCCAGCAGTTTAGGGACTAGCGGGAGCTACACAGATACGCAGTATTTT. This gives the protein CASSLGTSGSYTDTQYF. The V and J genes are TRBV28 and TRBJ2-3; 14 nucleotides match TRBD2. The V gene's germline CDR1 is MDHEN and CDR2 SYDVKM. Trimming at V came to 2 bases and at J to 2 bases, leaving 3 bases not matched to a gene. The CDR3 consists of 17 residues.